The clone carrying this T cell receptor beta chain appeared a few times. This sample is drawn from a study of blood T cell repertoires in COVID-19. Study-wide background: Acute and convalescent COVID-19 samples came from the United States, Italy and Spain. T cells, B-cell-depleted T cells, or PBMCs supplied cDNA or gDNA.

Authors' data handling: Reference gene primers were amplified, and this amplification served to estimate nucleated cell counts. Generated by immunoSEQ multiplex PCR, the TCRdb table keeps only in-frame clones and is missing some. V, J and clone size are taken as reported in that table, and D and trimming were inferred from the DNA itself. The table lists about 57,000 clones, around 87% of them singletons. There are 15 residues in the CDR3. The germline V gene encodes CDR1 SNHLY and CDR2 FYNNEI. V lost 6 bases, J lost 0 bases, and 5 bases stayed unmatched. This TCR derives from a woman older than 75 with COVID-19, enrolled during active disease. Material: peripheral blood. The chain employs TRBV2 and TRBJ1-5; 7 bases are shared with TRBD1. The CDR3 protein is CASSWQGDSNQPQHF. The CDR3 DNA is TGTGCCAGCAGCTGGCAGGGGGATAGCAATCAGCCCCAGCATTTT. The variable domain in full, with the rest retrieved from reference TRBV2 and TRBJ1-5, is EPEVTQTPSHQVTQMGQEVILRCVPISNHLYFYWYRQILGQKVEFLVSFYNNEISEKSEIFDDQFSVERPDGSNFTLKIRSTKLEDSAMYFCASSWQGDSNQPQHFGDGTRLSIL.